This T cell receptor (beta chain) was found in a study of Ad26.COV2.S vaccination and SARS-CoV-2 variants. Study-level information: Within the COV1001 Ad26.COV2.S trial arm, the donor was enrolled. Ad26.COV2.S given intramuscularly, once or twice 56 days apart. Findings and limits, study-wide: There was reportedly substantial breadth in spike-specific CD8+ and CD4+ T cell responses after vaccination. Recipients of vaccine and of placebo showed similar breadth of their non-spike TCR repertoires.

This clone has only one observation. Its matching antigen is unknown. V was pared by 4 bases and J by 7 bases, with 20 bases between. This CDR3 is 16 amino acids long. The germline CDR1 and CDR2 sequences are LNHNV and YYDKDF (reference sequence). Sample treatment: around 19 received Ad26.COV2.S at low or high dose, single or two shots; about 5 received placebo; per-sample allocation not given. On day 63 after the first injection, vaccine and placebo recipients gave samples. Profiled with immunoSEQ multiplex PCR; TCRdb holds only in-frame clones, not every one. The sample lists 400,000 to 450,000 clones; roughly 90% were seen once.

The sample here was peripheral blood, taken in a trial of Ad26.COV2.S vaccine versus placebo. This clonotype originated in a person between 18 and 59 years old who received the Ad26.COV2.S COVID-19 vaccine or a placebo. The chain recombines TRBV15 with TRBJ2-1; D not resolved. This chain's CDR3 is CATSTRKVGLGNEQFF. Written as DNA, the CDR3 is TGTGCCACCAGCACGAGAAAGGTCGGGTTGGGGAATGAGCAGTTCTTC.